The TCR beta chain under discussion was sequenced for a study of T-cell memory formation after mild COVID-19. TCRdb passed the 5' RACE reads through MiXCR, listing each CDR3 protein once. The table has approximately 260,000 distinct CDR3 sequences, around 17% seen once. From germline, CDR1 is SNHLY and CDR2 FYNNEI. V was cut by 4 bases and J by 1 base, with 7 bases left in between. The CDR3 sequence is 13 residues long. With respect to this clonotype: Its matching antigen is unknown.

Findings of the study overall: Certain responding clones were present in pre-infection memory, suggesting participation of cross-reactive memory.

The sequenced material came from PBMCs or a T cell subset sorted from them (not recorded which). The V gene is TRBV2, the J gene TRBJ1-1; D is unresolved. The origin of this receptor is a man between 18 and 35 years old who had mild COVID-19 (a few samples of this study predate the infection). Cell type and time point are not known. The CDR3 region is CASSVDTNTEAFF. CDR3 coding DNA: TGTGCCAGCAGTGTCGACACGAACACTGAAGCTTTCTTT.